Sequencing of this T cell receptor (beta chain) was carried out in a study of CD8 T cells in Susac syndrome. Remarks on this clonotype: What it binds is not known.

Bulk CD8+ and CD4+ cells came from magnetic negative isolation; CD8+ TEMRA by FACS. The RNA, 0.5 to 1 ug, was put through reverse transcription using random hexamers. The method of amplification for TCR beta CDR3 was immunoSEQ multiplex PCR, covering 54 Vbeta and 13 Jbeta. TCRdb called the immunoSEQ multiplex PCR reads again in MiXCR, with one record for every CDR3 protein. The sample records approximately 190,000 distinct CDR3 sequences, over 85% being singletons. There are 14 residues in the CDR3. The V end was cut by 2 bases, the J end by 7 bases, with 13 bases between. General study points: The TCR sequencing and HLA analysis in the study involved a relatively small number of individuals, as the study acknowledged.

Sequencing was performed on CD4+ T cells from PBMCs. This chain uses TRBV12-3 or TRBV12-4 with TRBJ2-3, with D uncertain. This receptor was taken from a human donor in good health. The DNA for the CDR3 is TGTGCCAGCAGTTTACCACGTAGGATCCATACGCAGTATTTT. As protein: CASSLPRRIHTQYF.